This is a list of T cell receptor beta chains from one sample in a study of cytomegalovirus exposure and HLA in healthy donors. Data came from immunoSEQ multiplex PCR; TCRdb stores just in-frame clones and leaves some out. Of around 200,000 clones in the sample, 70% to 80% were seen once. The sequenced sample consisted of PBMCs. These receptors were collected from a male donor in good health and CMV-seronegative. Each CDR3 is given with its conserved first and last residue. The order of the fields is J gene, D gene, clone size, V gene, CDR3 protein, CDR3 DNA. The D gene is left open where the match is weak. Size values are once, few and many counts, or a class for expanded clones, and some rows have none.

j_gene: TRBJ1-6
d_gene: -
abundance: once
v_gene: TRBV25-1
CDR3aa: CASSEVFGESPLHF
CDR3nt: TGTGCCAGCAGTGAAGTATTCGGGGAATCACCCCTCCACTTT

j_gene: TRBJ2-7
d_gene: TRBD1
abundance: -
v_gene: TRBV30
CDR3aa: CAWSGTGGWDEQYF
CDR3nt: TGTGCCTGGAGTGGGACAGGGGGCTGGGACGAGCAGTACTTC

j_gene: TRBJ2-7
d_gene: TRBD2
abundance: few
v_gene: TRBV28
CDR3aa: CASSSQREGLLEQYF
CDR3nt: TGTGCCAGCAGTTCCCAGCGGGAGGGCCTCCTCGAGCAGTACTTC

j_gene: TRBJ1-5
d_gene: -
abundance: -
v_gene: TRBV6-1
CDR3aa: CASVSALYQPQHF
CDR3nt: TGTGCCAGCGTGTCTGCGTTATATCAGCCCCAGCATTTT

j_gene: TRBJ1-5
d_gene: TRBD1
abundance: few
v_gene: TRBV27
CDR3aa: CASSSLDRASNQPQHF
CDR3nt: TGTGCCAGCAGTTCTCTTGACAGGGCCAGCAATCAGCCCCAGCATTTT

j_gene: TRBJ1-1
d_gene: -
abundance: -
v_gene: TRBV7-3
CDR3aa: CASSLGGRGTEAFF
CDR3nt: TGTGCCAGCAGCTTAGGGGGCAGGGGAACTGAAGCTTTCTTT

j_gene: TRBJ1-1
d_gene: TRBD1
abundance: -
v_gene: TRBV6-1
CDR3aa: CASSVGINRGSDTEAFF
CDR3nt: TGTGCCAGCAGTGTGGGAATAAACAGGGGCTCGGACACTGAAGCTTTCTTT

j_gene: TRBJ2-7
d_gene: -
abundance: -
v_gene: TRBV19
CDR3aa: CASSQSQGSSYEQYF
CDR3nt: TGTGCCAGTAGCCAAAGTCAGGGGAGCTCCTACGAGCAGTACTTC

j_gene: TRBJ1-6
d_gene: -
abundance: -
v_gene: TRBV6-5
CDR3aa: CASSRGGGSPLHF
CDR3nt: TGTGCCAGCAGTCGGGGCGGGGGTTCACCCCTCCACTTT

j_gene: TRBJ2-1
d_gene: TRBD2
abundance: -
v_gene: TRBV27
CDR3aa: CASSFVRLAGIPNEQFF
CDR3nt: TGTGCCAGCAGTTTCGTCCGACTAGCGGGGATACCCAATGAGCAGTTCTTC

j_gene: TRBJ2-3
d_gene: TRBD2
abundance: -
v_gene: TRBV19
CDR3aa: CASSNRRGASGITDTQYF
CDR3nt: TGTGCCAGTAGTAACCGAAGGGGGGCTAGCGGGATCACAGATACGCAGTATTTT

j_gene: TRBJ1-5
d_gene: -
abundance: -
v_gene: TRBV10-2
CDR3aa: CASSVNGGSNQPQHF
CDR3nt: TGCGCCAGCAGTGTGAACGGAGGTAGCAATCAGCCCCAGCATTTT

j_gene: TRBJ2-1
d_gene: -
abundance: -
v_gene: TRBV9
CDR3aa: CASSVRFEEQFF
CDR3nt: TGTGCCAGCAGCGTCCGGTTTGAGGAGCAGTTCTTC

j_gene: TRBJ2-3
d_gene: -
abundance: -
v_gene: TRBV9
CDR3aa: CASSLAADTQYF
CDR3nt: TGTGCCAGCAGCCTAGCAGCAGATACGCAGTATTTT

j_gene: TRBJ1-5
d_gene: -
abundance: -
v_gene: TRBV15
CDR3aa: CATSRDLRQGSQPQHF
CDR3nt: TGTGCCACCAGCAGAGATCTCCGGCAGGGGAGCCAGCCCCAGCATTTT

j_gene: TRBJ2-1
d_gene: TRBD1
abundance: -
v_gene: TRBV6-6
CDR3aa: CASSYRDRGNEQFF
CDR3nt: TGTGCCAGCAGTTACCGGGACAGGGGTAATGAGCAGTTCTTC

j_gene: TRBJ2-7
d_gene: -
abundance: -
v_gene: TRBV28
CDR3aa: CASSSLEQYF
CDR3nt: TGTGCCAGCAGTTCCCTCGAGCAGTACTTC

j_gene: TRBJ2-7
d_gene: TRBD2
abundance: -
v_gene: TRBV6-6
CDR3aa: CASTPELAGDTYEQYF
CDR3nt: TGTGCCAGCACCCCCGAACTAGCGGGGGATACCTACGAGCAGTACTTC

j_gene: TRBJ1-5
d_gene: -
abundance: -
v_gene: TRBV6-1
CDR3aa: CASSEAKRQYSNQPQHF
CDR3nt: TGTGCCAGCAGTGAAGCGAAGAGGCAGTATAGCAATCAGCCCCAGCATTTT

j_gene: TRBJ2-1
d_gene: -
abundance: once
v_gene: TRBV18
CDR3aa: CASSPLDPSVEDEQFF
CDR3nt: TGTGCCAGCTCACCTTTGGACCCGTCGGTGGAGGATGAGCAGTTCTTC

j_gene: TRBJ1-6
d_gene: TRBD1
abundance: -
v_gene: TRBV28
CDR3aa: CASSTRTGGNSPLHF
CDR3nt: TGTGCCAGCAGTACCCGGACAGGGGGGAATTCACCCCTCCACTTT

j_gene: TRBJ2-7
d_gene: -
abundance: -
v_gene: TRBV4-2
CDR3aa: CASSRDKSSYEQYF
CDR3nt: TGTGCCAGCAGCCGGGACAAGAGCTCCTACGAGCAGTACTTC

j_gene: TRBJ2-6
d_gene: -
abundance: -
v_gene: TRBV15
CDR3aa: CATSIYSGANVLTF
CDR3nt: TGTGCCACCAGCATTTACTCTGGGGCCAACGTCCTGACTTTC

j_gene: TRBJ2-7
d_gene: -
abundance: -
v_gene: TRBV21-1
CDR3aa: CASIPYSGIPYEQYF
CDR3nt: TGTGCCAGCATACCCTATAGCGGGATCCCCTACGAGCAGTACTTC

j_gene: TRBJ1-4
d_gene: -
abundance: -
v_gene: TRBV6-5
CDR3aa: CASSRTATNEKLFF
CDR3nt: TGTGCCAGCAGCCGGACTGCAACTAATGAAAAACTGTTTTTT

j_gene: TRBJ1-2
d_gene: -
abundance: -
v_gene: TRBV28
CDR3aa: CASSHVPGRADYGYTF
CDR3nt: TGTGCCAGCAGTCATGTTCCAGGGAGGGCCGACTATGGCTACACCTTC

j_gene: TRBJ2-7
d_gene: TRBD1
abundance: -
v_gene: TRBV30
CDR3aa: CAWSVFGTGGNEQYF
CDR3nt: TGTGCCTGGAGTGTATTTGGGACAGGGGGCAACGAGCAGTACTTC

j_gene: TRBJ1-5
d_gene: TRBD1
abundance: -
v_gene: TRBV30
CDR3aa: CAWSGGTGSSNQPQHF
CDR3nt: TGTGCCTGGAGTGGGGGGACAGGCTCAAGCAATCAGCCCCAGCATTTT

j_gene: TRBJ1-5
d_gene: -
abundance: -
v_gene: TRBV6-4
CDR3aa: CASSDRGQTFDNQPQHF
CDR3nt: TGTGCCAGCAGTGATCGTGGGCAGACGTTTGACAATCAGCCCCAGCATTTT

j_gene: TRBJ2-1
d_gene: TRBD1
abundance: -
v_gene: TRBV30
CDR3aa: CAWTRTGLNEQFF
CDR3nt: TGTGCCTGGACCAGGACAGGGCTGAATGAGCAGTTCTTC

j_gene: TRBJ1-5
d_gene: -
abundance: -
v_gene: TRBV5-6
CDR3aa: CASSLMTDYSNQPQHF
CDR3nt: TGTGCCAGCAGCTTAATGACAGATTATAGCAATCAGCCCCAGCATTTT

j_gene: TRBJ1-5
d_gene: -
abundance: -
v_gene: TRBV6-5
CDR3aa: CASSYRGPQHF
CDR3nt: TGTGCCAGCAGTTACCGCGGGCCCCAGCATTTT

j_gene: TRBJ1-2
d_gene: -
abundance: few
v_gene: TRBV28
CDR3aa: CASSTRRGVVGYTF
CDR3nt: TGTGCCAGCAGTACCCGGCGGGGGGTCGTTGGCTACACCTTC

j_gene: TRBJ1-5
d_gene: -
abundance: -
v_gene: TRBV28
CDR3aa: CASSLFPGNQPQHF
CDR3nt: TGTGCCAGCAGTTTATTTCCGGGTAATCAGCCCCAGCATTTT

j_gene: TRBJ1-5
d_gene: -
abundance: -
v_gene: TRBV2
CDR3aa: CASSLDSSNQPQHF
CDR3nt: TGTGCCAGCAGTCTGGACAGCTCCAATCAGCCCCAGCATTTT

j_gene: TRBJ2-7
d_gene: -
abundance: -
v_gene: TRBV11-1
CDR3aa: CASSLNVLGRTEQYF
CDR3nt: TGTGCCAGCAGTTTAAACGTCCTGGGGAGGACCGAGCAGTACTTC

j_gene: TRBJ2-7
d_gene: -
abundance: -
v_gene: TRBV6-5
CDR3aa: CASSYSGAKEQYF
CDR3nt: TGTGCCAGCAGTTACTCAGGGGCGAAGGAGCAGTACTTC

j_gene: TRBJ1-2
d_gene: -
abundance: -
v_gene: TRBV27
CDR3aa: CASSLFFAGAYQSHYGYTF
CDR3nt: TGTGCCAGCAGTTTATTTTTTGCGGGGGCCTACCAGTCCCACTATGGCTACACCTTC

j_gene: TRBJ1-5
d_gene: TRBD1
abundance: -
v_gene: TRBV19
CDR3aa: CASWGGQGANWNQPQHF
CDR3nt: TGTGCCAGCTGGGGGGGACAGGGGGCTAATTGGAATCAGCCCCAGCATTTT

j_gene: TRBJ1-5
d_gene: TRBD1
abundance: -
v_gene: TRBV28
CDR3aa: CASNPWDRVDQPQHF
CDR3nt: TGTGCCAGCAACCCTTGGGACAGGGTCGATCAGCCCCAGCATTTT

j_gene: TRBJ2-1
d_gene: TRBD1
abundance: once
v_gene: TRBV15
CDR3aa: CATSRGGGQGRGNEQFF
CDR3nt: TGTGCCACCAGCAGAGGGGGGGGACAGGGGAGGGGAAATGAGCAGTTCTTC